This T cell receptor (beta chain) was observed in a study of T cell repertoires in cytomegalovirus infection (dated by TCRdb to the late 2010s). Looking at the study overall: The HLA type of each donor mattered for the analysis, because public TCR beta signatures pointed to carriage of CMV infection along with the matching HLA type. What the authors observed across the whole study: Cumulative frequency of public TCR beta family members discriminated carriers of CMV infection plus the relevant HLA type in this cohort and an independent approximately 350-donor cohort. The ex vivo response was dominated by HLA-C-restricted CMV-specific TCR beta clonotypes, which also provided the single most frequent clonotype in two of eight donors.

Per the germline V gene, SGHTA is the CDR1 and FQGNSA is the CDR2. From V the trimming removes 5 bases and from J it removes 2 bases, while the gene matches leave 7 bases of the junction unaccounted for. The CDR3 spans 15 residues, from the cysteine through the phenylalanine. Here the CDR3 DNA is all that survives: 45 bases in frame from base 1. Sequencing used an Illumina HiSeq 1500. The public reads were run again by TCRdb, first through fastp at Q25 and then through MiXCR, and only productive beta chains were kept. Entries that share a CDR3 protein sequence are merged under the most common genes and DNA. The sample has approximately 97,000 distinct CDR3 sequences on record, 15% to 20% of them singletons. Together, the top ten hold roughly 8% of the sample. This clonotype showed up many times. Its specific antigen is unknown. Base quality data are lacking; no much larger clone is found one base away.

The sequence links TRBV7-2 to TRBJ1-2; TRBD1 fits 8 bases in the junction. Sequences were obtained from PBMCs. The TCR originated in a human donor in good health (CMV status not recorded). Some clones in this sample may be carry-over from other donors' samples. Here the CDR3 is given as CASSKPGQVNYGYTF. The DNA sequence is TGTGCCAGCAGCAAACCGGGACAGGTCAACTATGGCTACACCTTC. The reference TRBV7-2 and TRBJ1-2 proteins fill in what lies around the CDR3, so the full variable domain reads GAGVSQSPSNKVTEKGKDVELRCDPISGHTALYWYRQSLGQGLEFLIYFQGNSAPDKSGLPSDRFSAERTGGSVSTLTIQRTQQEDSAVYLCASSKPGQVNYGYTFGSGTRLTVV.